This T cell receptor (beta chain) came from a study of cytomegalovirus exposure and HLA in healthy donors (dated by TCRdb to about 2017). As for the study more broadly: An earlier analysis of several hundred of the donors reported approximately 280 Gb of sequence data and 117 million unique TCR beta sequences obtained from some 200 million T cells. A later genetic analysis took genome-wide SNP genotypes for about three fifths of the 666 donors and used that subset as a discovery cohort. Alongside the repertoire data, information on donor age, sex, ethnicity and CMV serostatus was compiled. On average, about 240,000 unique TCR beta nucleotide sequences were sequenced per donor among some 420 genotyped donors of the cohort, with about 19% of those sequences being non-productive. All discovery cohort repertoires had been generated using a single sequencing platform. The study aimed to test whether cataloging public T cell receptors could reveal signatures of past pathogen exposure. Rather than using new phenotypic data, the later analysis identified candidate immune exposures from TCR beta sequences and from how often those sequences occurred across donors. Besides the first cohort of around 700 subjects, a separate validation cohort made up of over 95 different subjects was used. HLA typing covered class I and class II loci at four-digit resolution. The study profiled the T cell repertoires of 500 to 800 subjects by immunosequencing and related them to cytomegalovirus serostatus. An earlier analysis of several hundred of the donors used high-throughput TCR beta sequencing to judge whether each TCR beta V gene segment behaved as functional or pseudogenic. Five DR-DQ haplotypes were handled as single units for association and clustering because linkage in the cohort was strong. To predict cytomegalovirus infection status, the study brought together high-throughput TCR immunosequencing, statistical association of individual TCRs with disease status, and machine learning. Of the 350 to 450 genotyped donors, 65% to 90% fell in the genetic ancestry cluster associated with self-reported Caucasian donors. The number of donors typed differed by locus, with 629-630 for A, B, C, DRB1 and DQB1, roughly 520 for DQA1, about 610 for DPA1, and some 440 for DPB1. A later analysis re-examined previously published TCR beta repertoires from roughly 720 donors and added high-resolution HLA genotyping to investigate patterns of TCR occurrence. An early release that covered 500 to 800 HLA-typed donors contained around 300 gigabases of sequencing data and around 80 million unique TCR sequences. What the authors observed across the whole study: The authors suggested that the approach could potentially be extended to other disease states and immunological phenotypes. In this cohort, only TCR beta chains were sequenced, and detectable features were limited by the absence of alpha or paired-chain data. Cytomegalovirus status was reported to be diagnosed by the classifier with high specificity and sensitivity in both the original and validation cohorts. In a later analysis, 15,000 to 20,000 TCR beta sequences were associated with specific HLA alleles at a false discovery rate of 0.05. In a later analysis, most CMV-associated TCR beta chains were found to appear HLA-restricted, with HLA associations seemingly driven largely by CMV exposure. In vitro tests confirmed that a few of the cytomegalovirus-associated TCR beta chains recognize cytomegalovirus antigens. In an earlier analysis of 587 of the donors, most TCR beta V segments appeared in productive rearrangements about 87% or about 30% of the time, broadly matching IMGT annotations. The 87-base-pair reads could not distinguish some IMGT-functional V segments, including TRBV6-2 and TRBV6-3, so those segments were excluded. Linkage disequilibrium might explain the correlated functional status among segregating V segments, but an unknown experimental factor could not be ruled out. In the study, 150 to 200 TCR beta chains were listed as associated with cytomegalovirus. A later analysis found that HLA-associated TCR beta chains were more clonally expanded and had lower generation probabilities than equally common non-associated chains. In a later analysis, several top co-occurrence clusters were reported to appear linked to parvovirus B19, influenza, CMV and Epstein-Barr virus. CMV serostatus was the only immune exposure information available for the cohort. Most TCR sequences were seen in very few donors, while some public TCRs were found in many individuals. A further reported finding was that TCR beta sequences accurately predicted the HLA-A and HLA-B alleles for most subjects in the first cohort. When HLA alleles, especially DR and DQ, strongly co-occurred, attributing TCR associations to individual alleles was difficult. A later genetic analysis reported fewer N-insertions in productive TCRs among donors in an Asian-associated ancestry cluster than the approximately 670-donor mean. A cluster of highly shared sequence variants was judged likely to represent a technical artifact of the sequencing pipeline. A later analysis found that TCR association rates varied across HLA loci, with DRB1 alleles showing the most associated TCRs and HLA-C alleles the fewest. The presence/absence analyses assumed that sequencing depth was roughly uniform across donors, and that assumption may not be true. Roughly 17 rarely observed V segments, including chromosome 9 orphons, were excluded from the earlier analysis of 550 to 700 of the donors because counts were too low. HLA typing was unavailable for some donors at each locus, so association tests used only the typed subset. V-gene and J-gene trimming of TCR beta chains was associated with a missense DCLRE1C variant in a later genetic analysis, and the association was replicated in an independent cohort.

At the junction V is shortened by 3 bases and J by 6 bases; bases outside the gene matches: 15. CDR1 is given as SGDLS and CDR2 as YYNGEE, both from the germline V gene. Taken from cysteine to phenylalanine, the CDR3 has 17 residues. The sequence is cut down to CDR3 DNA, 51 bases in frame from base 1. With respect to this clone: The clone's antigen remains unknown. Base qualities are missing; no much larger clone stands one base away.

The library was prepared using the immunoSEQ multiplex PCR assay. For the multiplex PCR, a mixture combining 60 forward primers for TCR Vbeta segments and 13 reverse primers for TCR Jbeta segments was used. Amplification of the CDR3 region of rearranged TCR beta genes was performed with a multiplex PCR assay on genomic DNA. Amplified TCR beta libraries were sequenced as 87-base-pair reads on the Illumina HiSeq System. From the authors' description of their analysis: A later analysis counted tens of millions of unique TCR beta chains across the 670 or so repertoires, and around 9.9 million of these chains were shared by at least two donors. Raw reads were error-corrected and collapsed into unique sequences with a nearest-neighbor algorithm that merged closely related sequences to remove PCR and sequencing errors. To assign V, D and J gene segments, CDR3 sequences were aligned to IMGT reference sequences. For a sequence to be retained, at least a six-nucleotide match to both a V gene segment and a J gene segment was required. A rearrangement counted as productive if the CDR3 had no stop codons and remained in frame with V and J, and every other rearrangement counted as non-productive. Following IMGT convention, CDR3 was defined as the stretch from the second conserved V-encoded cysteine to the conserved J-encoded phenylalanine. In an earlier analysis of more than 550 of the donors, sequences lacking an unambiguous match to a single V gene segment were excluded. An earlier analysis of a few hundred of the donors classified V segments as functional when productive rearrangements were above 56.7% and as segregating when the standard deviation between donors was above 5%. A statistical classification framework was developed to diagnose cytomegalovirus status using the catalog of TCR beta chain sequences. In a later analysis, TCR nucleotide sequences were compared against IMGT/GENE-DB human TR gene sequences so that V and J genes could be assigned. A later analysis assigned CDR3 sequences and most-parsimonious VDJ recombination scenarios with the TCRdist pipeline. A later analysis defined each TCR beta chain by its CDR3 amino acid sequence plus V-gene family, and excluded reads lacking a unique V-gene family. As a way to deal with suspected cross-contamination and a sequencing artifact, a later analysis dropped 640 or so nucleotide sequences that were highly shared and had low generation probability. A later analysis calculated a clonal expansion index for each public chain from normalized within-repertoire ranks of inferred template counts. In a later analysis, generation probabilities were computed with a VDJ recombination model fitted to out-of-frame rearrangements, and the resulting probabilities were checked against IGoR. A later analysis scored TCR-TCR, TCR-HLA and TCR-CMV co-occurrence with hypergeometric tests, applying a repertoire-size bias correction to TCR pairs. A later analysis estimated false discovery rates by permuting HLA or CMV assignments 20 times. In a later analysis, co-occurring TCRs were grouped using DBSCAN, with TCRdist sequence similarity added in when clustering inside HLA-allele-positive subsets. Repertoires with fewer than 30,000 or more than 120,000 public chains, plus five repertoires with anomalous nucleotide sharing, were excluded from co-occurrence clustering. In TCRdb, the immuneACCESS table is reduced to in-frame sequences with V and J assigned. These tables do not hold every clone; where another copy was compared, an unresolved V gene accounts for under half, and the others remain unexplained. V, J and clone size derive from that table, while D and trimming were established from the DNA sequence. In all, the sample holds some 130,000 clones, and about 86% of those were seen once. Together, the top ten hold 0.55% to 0.85% of the sample.

In total, approximately 690 healthy bone marrow donors made up the cohort. At the time of sampling, all cohort members were nominally healthy, though unrecorded immune exposures were likely present. The donor tested CMV seronegative, placing the donor among the roughly 400 seronegative members of the cohort. Every donor gave a peripheral blood sample, and the peripheral blood mononuclear cells from that sample were used for TCR beta sequencing. Genomic DNA was extracted from the blood cell samples with the Qiagen DNeasy Blood Extraction Kit. This chain is built from TRBV9 and TRBJ1-2; 9 bases in the junction line up with TRBD1. The sequence derives from a young man in good health and CMV-seronegative. Sequenced material: PBMCs. The DNA sequence follows: TGTGCCAGCAGCGACCGGGACAGGGAAGGGCATAGGGATGGCTACACCTTC. Its protein product is CASSDRDREGHRDGYTF.